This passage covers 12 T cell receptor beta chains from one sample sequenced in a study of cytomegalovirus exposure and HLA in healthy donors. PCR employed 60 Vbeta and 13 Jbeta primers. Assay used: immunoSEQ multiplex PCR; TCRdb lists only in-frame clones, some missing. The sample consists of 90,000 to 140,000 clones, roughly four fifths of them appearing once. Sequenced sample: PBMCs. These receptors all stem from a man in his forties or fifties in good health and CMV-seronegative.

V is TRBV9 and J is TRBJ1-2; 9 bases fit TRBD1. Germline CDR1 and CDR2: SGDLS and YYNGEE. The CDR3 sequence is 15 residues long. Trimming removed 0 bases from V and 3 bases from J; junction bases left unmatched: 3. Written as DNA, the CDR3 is TGTGCCAGCAGCGTAGCCACAGGGGGCCACTATGGCTACACCTTC. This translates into CASSVATGGHYGYTF.

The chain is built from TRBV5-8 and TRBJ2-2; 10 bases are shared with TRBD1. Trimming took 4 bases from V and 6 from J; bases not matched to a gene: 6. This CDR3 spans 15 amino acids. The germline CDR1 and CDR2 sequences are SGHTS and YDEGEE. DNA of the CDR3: TGTGCCAGCAGCCGACTGACAGGGGGCTCCGGGGAGCTGTTTTTT. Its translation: CASSRLTGGSGELFF. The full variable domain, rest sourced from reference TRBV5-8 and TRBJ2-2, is EAGVTQSPTHLIKTRGQQATLRCSPISGHTSVYWYQQALGLGLQFLLWYDEGEERNRGNFPPRFSGRQFPNYSSELNVNALELEDSALYLCASSRLTGGSGELFFGEGSRLTVL.

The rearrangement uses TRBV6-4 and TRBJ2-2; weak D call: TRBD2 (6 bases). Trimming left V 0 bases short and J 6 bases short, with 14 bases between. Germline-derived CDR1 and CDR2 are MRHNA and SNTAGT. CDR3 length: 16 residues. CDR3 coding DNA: TGTGCCAGCAGTGACTCGATATTCTCGGGGGCCGGGGAGCTGTTTTTT. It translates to CASSDSIFSGAGELFF.

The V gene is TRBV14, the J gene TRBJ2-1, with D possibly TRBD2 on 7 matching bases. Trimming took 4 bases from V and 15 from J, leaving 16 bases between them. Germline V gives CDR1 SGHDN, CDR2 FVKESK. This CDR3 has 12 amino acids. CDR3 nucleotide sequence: TGTGCCAGCAGCCTCGAGGGGGGGACGCTGTTCTTC. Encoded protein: CASSLEGGTLFF.

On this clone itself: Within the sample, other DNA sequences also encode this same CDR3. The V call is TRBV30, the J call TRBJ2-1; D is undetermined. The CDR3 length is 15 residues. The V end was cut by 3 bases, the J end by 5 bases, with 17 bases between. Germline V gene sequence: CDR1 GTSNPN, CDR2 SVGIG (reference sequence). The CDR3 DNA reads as TGTGCCTGGAGCGTACTTCTTGCGGTTCACAATGAGCAGTTCTTC. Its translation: CAWSVLLAVHNEQFF.

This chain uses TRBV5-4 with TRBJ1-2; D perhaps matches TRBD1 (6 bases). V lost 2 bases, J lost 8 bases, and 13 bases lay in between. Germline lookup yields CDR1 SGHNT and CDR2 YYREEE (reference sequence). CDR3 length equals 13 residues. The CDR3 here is CASSLTGTGGYTF. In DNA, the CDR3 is TGTGCCAGCAGCTTAACAGGGACGGGAGGCTACACCTTC.

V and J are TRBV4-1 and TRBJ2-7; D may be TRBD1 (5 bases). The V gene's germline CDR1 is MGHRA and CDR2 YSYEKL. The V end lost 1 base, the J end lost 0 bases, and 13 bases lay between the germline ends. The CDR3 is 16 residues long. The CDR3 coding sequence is TGCGCCAGCAGCCAAGTCCTCCGGACAAACTCCTACGAGCAGTACTTC. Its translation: CASSQVLRTNSYEQYF.

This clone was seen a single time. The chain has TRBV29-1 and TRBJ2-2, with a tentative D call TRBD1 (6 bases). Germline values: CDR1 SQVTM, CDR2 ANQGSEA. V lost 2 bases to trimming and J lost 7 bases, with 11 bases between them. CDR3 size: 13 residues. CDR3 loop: CSVEQGRVGELFF. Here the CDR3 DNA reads TGCAGCGTTGAACAGGGGCGGGTCGGGGAGCTGTTTTTT.

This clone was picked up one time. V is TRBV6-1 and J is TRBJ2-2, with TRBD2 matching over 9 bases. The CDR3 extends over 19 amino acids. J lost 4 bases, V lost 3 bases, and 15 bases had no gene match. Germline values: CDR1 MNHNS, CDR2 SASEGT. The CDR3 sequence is CASSDRRGSGRTLTGELFF. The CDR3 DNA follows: TGTGCCAGCAGTGATAGGCGGGGAAGCGGGAGGACTCTCACCGGGGAGCTGTTTTTT.

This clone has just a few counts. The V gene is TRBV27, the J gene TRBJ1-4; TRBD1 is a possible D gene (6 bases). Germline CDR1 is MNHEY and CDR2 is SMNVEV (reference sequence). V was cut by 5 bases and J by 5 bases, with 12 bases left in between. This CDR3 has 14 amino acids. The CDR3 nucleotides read TGTGCCAGCAGTCCTTTCACAGGGAATGAAAAACTGTTTTTT. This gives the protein CASSPFTGNEKLFF.

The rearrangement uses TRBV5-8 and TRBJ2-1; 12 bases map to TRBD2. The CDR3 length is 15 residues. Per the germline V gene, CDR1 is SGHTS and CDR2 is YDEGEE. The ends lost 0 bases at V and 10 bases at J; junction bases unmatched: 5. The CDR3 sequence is CASSLGLAGVGEQFF. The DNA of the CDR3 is TGTGCCAGCAGCTTGGGACTAGCGGGAGTGGGGGAGCAGTTCTTC. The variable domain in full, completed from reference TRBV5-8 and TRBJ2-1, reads EAGVTQSPTHLIKTRGQQATLRCSPISGHTSVYWYQQALGLGLQFLLWYDEGEERNRGNFPPRFSGRQFPNYSSELNVNALELEDSALYLCASSLGLAGVGEQFFGPGTRLTVL.

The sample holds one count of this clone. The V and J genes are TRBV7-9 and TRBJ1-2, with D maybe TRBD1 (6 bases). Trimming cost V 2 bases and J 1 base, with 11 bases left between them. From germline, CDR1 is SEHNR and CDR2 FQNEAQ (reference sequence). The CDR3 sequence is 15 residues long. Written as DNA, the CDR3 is TGTGCCAGCAGCTTACAGGGGTTGGGTAACTATGGCTACACCTTC. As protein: CASSLQGLGNYGYTF.